This T cell receptor (beta chain) was sequenced for a study of cytomegalovirus exposure and HLA in healthy donors. Primers for the PCR totalled 60 Vbeta and 13 Jbeta. TCRdb's table, derived via immunoSEQ multiplex PCR, lists solely in-frame clones and lacks some. The table includes some 75,000 clones, around 76% detected once. V dropped 6 bases and J dropped 5; count of bases not matched to a gene: 13. The CDR3 length is 17 residues. Germline lookup yields CDR1 MDHEN and CDR2 SYDVKM. The chain carries TRBV28 and TRBJ2-5; TRBD2 matches at 12 bases. What was sequenced was PBMCs. The sequence was obtained from a man aged 18 to 29 in good health and CMV-seropositive. The CDR3 loop is CASSTLAGGPSFETQYF. The CDR3 DNA sequence: TGTGCCAGCAGCACCCTAGCGGGAGGGCCCTCATTTGAGACCCAGTACTTC.